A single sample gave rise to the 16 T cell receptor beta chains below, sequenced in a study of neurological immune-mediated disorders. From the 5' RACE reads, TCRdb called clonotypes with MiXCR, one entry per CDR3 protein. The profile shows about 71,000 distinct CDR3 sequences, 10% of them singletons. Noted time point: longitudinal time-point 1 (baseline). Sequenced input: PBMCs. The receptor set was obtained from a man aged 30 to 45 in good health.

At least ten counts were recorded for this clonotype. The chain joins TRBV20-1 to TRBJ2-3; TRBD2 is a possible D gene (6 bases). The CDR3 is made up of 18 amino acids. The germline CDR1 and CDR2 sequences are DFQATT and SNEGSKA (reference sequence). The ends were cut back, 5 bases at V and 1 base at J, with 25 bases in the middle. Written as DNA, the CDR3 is TGCAGTGCTCCACGGCGCGGGGCCGGAGTTTCTGGCACAGATACGCAGTATTTT. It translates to CSAPRRGAGVSGTDTQYF.

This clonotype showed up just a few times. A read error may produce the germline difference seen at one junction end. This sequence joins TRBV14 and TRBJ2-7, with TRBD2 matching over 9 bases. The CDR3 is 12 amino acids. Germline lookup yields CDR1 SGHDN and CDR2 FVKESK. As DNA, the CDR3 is TGTGTCAGCAAAGGTAGCGGGAGCGAGCAGTACTTC. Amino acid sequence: CVSKGSGSEQYF.

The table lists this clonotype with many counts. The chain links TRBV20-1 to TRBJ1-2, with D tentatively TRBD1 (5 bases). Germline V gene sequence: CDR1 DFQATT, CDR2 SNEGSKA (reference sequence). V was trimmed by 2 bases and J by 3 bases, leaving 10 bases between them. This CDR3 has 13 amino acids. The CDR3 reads CSARHTGDYGYTF. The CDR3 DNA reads TGCAGTGCTAGACATACAGGAGACTATGGCTACACCTTC.

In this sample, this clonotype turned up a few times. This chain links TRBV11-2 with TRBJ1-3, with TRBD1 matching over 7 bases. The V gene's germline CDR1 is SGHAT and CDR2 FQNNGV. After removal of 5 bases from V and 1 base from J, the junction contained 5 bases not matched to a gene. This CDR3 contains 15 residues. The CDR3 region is CASSQQGISGNTIYF. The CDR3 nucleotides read TGTGCCAGCAGCCAACAGGGGATTTCTGGAAACACCATATATTTT.

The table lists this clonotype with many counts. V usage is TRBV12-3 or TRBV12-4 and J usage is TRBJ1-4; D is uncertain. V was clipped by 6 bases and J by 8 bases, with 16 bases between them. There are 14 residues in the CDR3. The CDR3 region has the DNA TGTGCCAGCAGCCCCGGGAGAGAGTTAGAAAAACTGTTTTTT. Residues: CASSPGRELEKLFF.

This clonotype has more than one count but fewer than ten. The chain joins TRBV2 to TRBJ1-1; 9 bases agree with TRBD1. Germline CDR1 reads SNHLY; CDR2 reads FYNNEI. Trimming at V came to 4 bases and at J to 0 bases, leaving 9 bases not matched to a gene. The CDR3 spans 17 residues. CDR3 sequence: CASSGDRGSPLNTEAFF. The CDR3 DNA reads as TGTGCCAGCAGTGGAGACAGGGGGAGTCCGCTGAACACTGAAGCTTTCTTT.

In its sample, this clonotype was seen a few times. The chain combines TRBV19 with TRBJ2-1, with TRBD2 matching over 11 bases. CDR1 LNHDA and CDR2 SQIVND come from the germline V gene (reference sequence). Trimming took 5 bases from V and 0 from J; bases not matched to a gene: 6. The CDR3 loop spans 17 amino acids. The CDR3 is CASSSSSGRSSYNEQFF. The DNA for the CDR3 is TGTGCCAGTAGTTCCTCTAGCGGGAGGAGCTCCTACAATGAGCAGTTCTTC.

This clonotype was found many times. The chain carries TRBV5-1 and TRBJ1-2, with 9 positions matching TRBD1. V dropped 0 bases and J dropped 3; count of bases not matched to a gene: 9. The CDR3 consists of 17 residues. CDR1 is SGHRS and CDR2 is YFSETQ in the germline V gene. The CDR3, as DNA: TGCGCCAGCAGCTTGGTTGTCGAGCGGACAGGGGACTATGGCTACACCTTC. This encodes CASSLVVERTGDYGYTF.

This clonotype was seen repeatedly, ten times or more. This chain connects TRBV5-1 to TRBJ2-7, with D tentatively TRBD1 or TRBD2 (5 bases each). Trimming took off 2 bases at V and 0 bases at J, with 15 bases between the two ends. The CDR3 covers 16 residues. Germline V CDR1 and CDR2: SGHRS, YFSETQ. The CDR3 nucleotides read TGCGCCAGCAGCTTCGCCGGGACGGGGAGCTCCTACGAGCAGTACTTC. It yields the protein CASSFAGTGSSYEQYF.

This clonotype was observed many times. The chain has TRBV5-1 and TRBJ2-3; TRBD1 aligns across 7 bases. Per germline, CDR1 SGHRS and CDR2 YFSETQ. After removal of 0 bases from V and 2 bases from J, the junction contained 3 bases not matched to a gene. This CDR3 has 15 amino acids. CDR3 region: CASSLEDRFTDTQYF. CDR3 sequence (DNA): TGCGCCAGCAGCTTGGAGGACAGGTTCACAGATACGCAGTATTTT. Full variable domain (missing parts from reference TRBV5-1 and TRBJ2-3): KAGVTQTPRYLIKTRGQQVTLSCSPISGHRSVSWYQQTPGQGLQFLFEYFSETQRNKGNFPGRFSGRQFSNSRSEMNVSTLELGDSALYLCASSLEDRFTDTQYFGPGTRLTVL.

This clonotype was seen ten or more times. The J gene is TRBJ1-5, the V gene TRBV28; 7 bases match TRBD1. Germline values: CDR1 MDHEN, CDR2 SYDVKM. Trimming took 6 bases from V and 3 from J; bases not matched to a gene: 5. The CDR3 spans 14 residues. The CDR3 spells CASRRQGPNQPQHF. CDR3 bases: TGTGCCAGCAGGAGACAGGGCCCCAATCAGCCCCAGCATTTT.

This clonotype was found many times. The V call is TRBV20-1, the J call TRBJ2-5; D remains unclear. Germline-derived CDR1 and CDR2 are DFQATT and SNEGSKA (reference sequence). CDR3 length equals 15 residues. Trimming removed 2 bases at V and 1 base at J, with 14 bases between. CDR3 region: CSARPTFAFQETQYF. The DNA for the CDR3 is TGCAGTGCTAGACCTACTTTCGCCTTCCAAGAGACCCAGTACTTC.

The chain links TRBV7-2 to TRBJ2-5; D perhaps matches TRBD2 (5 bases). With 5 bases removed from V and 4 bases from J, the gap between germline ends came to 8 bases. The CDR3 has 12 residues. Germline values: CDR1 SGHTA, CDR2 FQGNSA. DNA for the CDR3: TGTGCCAGCAGCGTCCGGGGAGAGACCCAGTACTTC. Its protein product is CASSVRGETQYF.

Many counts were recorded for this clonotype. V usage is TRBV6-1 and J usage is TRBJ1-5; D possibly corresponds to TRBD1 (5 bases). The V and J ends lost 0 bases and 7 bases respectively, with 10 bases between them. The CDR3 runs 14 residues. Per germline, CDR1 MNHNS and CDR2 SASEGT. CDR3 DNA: TGTGCCAGCAGTGAAGCGTACGGGGGGCAGCCCCAGCATTTT. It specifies CASSEAYGGQPQHF.

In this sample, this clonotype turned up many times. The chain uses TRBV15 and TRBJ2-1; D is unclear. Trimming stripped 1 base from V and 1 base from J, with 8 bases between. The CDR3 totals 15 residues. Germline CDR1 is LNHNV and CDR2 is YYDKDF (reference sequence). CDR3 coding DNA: TGTGCCACCAGCAGAGCCAGGAATTCCTACAATGAGCAGTTCTTC. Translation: CATSRARNSYNEQFF.

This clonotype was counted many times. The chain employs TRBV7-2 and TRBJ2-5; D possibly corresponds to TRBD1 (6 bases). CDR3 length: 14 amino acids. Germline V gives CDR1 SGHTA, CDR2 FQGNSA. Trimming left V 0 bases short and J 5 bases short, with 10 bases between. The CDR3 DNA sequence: TGTGCCAGCAGCTTAGCGGGAAGGGGGGAGACCCAGTACTTC. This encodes CASSLAGRGETQYF.